This T cell receptor beta chain was captured in a study of early T cells in non-severe SARS-CoV-2 infection (dated by TCRdb to about 2021). Background on the whole study: TCR sequencing used bulk RNA from unsorted whole blood, so alpha and beta chains could not be paired.

Set within a cohort of healthcare workers in London, UK, this nested case-control study involved weekly PCR testing of nasopharyngeal swabs along with blood sampling. Healthcare workers were enrolled in the week of the UK lockdown, from 23 to 31 March 2020, and were followed every week for up to about 16 weeks. CDR1 GTSNPN and CDR2 SVGIG were looked up in the germline V gene (reference sequence). Inclusive of the bounding cysteine and phenylalanine, the CDR3 is 15 residues long. The read is trimmed to its CDR3 DNA, 45 bases read in frame from base 1. Ends trimmed: V by 8 bases, J by 10 bases; bases unmatched to a gene: 12. Library prep was done by 5' RACE. This sample was sequenced with a NextSeq 500. In the TCR library protocol, unique molecular identifiers were attached to individual cDNA molecules to correct for PCR bias and sequencing error. Both TCR alpha and beta chains were sequenced, and tight co-correlation was observed between alpha and beta sequence abundances in each sample. The paper's processing steps were these. Decombinator V4 was used to annotate TCR sequences for V gene, J gene and CDR3. TCRs were defined as expanded if a significant change between any two time points was detected under a Poisson model with p below 0.0001. Abundances of TCRs were expressed as counts per million after normalisation to the total number of TCRs sequenced in each sample. TRAV1-2 paired with TRAJ12, TRAJ20 or TRAJ33 defined MAIT TCRs, while TRAV10 paired with TRAJ18 defined iNKT TCRs. VDJdb, accessed on 1 November 2021, was searched for TCRs annotated for CMV, EBV and SARS-CoV-2, and TCRs annotated for more than one antigen were excluded. TCRdb took the public reads, trimmed them with fastp at Q25, ran MiXCR for clone calling and kept in-frame beta chains. CDR3 protein sequences are deduplicated, and each keeps its most common genes and DNA. Here the V and J calls rest on TCRdb's processing, not on the authors' analysis. This sample lists about 97,000 distinct CDR3 sequences; about 12% were detected once. The ten largest make up approximately 6.4% of the sample.

A word on this clonotype: Its specific antigen is unknown. Base-call qualities are not available, and no considerably larger clone is one nucleotide away.

Summary of the overall study and its limitations: VDJdb matching was skewed toward anti-spike CD8 responses and likely underestimated virus-specific expansions by missing private and CD4 specificities.

Specimen: whole blood. The rearranged segments are TRBV30 and TRBJ2-3, with 16 bases aligning to TRBD2. The origin of this receptor is an adult who was a healthcare worker with PCR-confirmed SARS-CoV-2 infection or an uninfected control (not recorded which). In nucleotides, the sequence is TGTGCCGGGACTAGCGGGAGGGCCCGAGCTGTGCCGCAGTATTTT. Translation gives CAGTSGRARAVPQYF.